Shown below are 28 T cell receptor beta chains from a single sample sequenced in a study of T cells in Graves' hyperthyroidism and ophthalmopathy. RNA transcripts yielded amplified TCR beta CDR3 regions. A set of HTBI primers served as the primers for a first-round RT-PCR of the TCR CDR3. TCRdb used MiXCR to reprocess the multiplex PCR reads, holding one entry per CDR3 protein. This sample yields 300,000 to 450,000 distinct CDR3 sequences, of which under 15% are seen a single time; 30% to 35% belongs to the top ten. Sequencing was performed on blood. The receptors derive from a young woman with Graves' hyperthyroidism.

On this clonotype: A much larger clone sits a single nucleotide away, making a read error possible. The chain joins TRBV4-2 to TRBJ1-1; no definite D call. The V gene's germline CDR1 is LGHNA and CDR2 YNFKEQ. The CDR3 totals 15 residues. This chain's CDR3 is CAGSQAQVENTEAFF. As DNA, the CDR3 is TGTGCCGGCAGCCAAGCCCAGGTGGAGAACACTGAAGCTTTCTTT.

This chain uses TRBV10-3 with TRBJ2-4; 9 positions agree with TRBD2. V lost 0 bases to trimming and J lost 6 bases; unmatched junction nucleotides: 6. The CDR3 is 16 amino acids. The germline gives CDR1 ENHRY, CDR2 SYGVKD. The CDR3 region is CAISESGAGGVNIQYF. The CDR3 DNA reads TGTGCCATCAGTGAGTCGGGCGCGGGAGGGGTAAACATTCAGTACTTC.

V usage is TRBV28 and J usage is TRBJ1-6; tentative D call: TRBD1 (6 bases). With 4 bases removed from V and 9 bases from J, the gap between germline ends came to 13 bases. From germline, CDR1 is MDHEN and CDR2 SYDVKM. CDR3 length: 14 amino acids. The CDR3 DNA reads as TGTGCCAGCAGTTCCGGCAGGGGCGGTTCACCCCTCCACTTT. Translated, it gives CASSSGRGGSPLHF. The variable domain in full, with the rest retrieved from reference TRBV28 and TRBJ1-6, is DVKVTQSSRYLVKRTGEKVFLECVQDMDHENMFWYRQDPGLGLRLIYFSYDVKMKEKGDIPEGYSVSREKKERFSLILESASTNQTSMYLCASSSGRGGSPLHFGNGTRLTVT.

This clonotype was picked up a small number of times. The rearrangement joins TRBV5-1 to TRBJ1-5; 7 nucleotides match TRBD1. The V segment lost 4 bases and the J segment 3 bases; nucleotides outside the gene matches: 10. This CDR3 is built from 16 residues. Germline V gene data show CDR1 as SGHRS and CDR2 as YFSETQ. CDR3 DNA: TGCGCCAGCAGCCAGGAGGGACAGCCTAACAATCAGCCCCAGCATTTT. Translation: CASSQEGQPNNQPQHF. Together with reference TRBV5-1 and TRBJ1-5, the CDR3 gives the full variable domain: KAGVTQTPRYLIKTRGQQVTLSCSPISGHRSVSWYQQTPGQGLQFLFEYFSETQRNKGNFPGRFSGRQFSNSRSEMNVSTLELGDSALYLCASSQEGQPNNQPQHFGDGTRLSIL.

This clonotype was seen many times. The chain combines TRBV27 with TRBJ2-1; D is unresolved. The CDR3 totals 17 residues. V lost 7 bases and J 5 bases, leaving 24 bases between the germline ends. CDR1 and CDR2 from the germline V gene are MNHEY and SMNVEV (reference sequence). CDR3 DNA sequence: TGTGCCAGCACGAGCACGTGGTCGGCTGGGTTAAACAATGAGCAGTTCTTC. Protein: CASTSTWSAGLNNEQFF.

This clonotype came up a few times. The CDR3 region is CASGGTDKLREQYF. CDR3 DNA sequence: TGTGCCAGCGGCGGGACTGACAAACTAAGGGAGCAGTACTTC. This chain joins TRBV12-3 or TRBV12-4 and TRBJ2-7, with D possibly TRBD2 on 6 matching bases. The CDR3 contains 14 residues. V dropped 8 bases and J dropped 7 bases, with 21 bases sitting between them.

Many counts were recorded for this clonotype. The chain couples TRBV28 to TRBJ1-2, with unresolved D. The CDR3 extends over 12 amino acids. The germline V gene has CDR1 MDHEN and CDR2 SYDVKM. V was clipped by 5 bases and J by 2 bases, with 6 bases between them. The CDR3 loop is CASSQANYGYTF. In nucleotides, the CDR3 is TGTGCCAGCAGTCAGGCAAACTATGGCTACACCTTC.

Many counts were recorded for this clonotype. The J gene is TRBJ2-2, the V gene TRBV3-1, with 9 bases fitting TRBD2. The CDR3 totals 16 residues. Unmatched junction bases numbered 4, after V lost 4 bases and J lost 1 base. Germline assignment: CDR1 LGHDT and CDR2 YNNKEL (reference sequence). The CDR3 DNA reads TGTGCCAGCAGCCCAGGGACTAGCCAGAACACCGGGGAGCTGTTTTTT. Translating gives CASSPGTSQNTGELFF.

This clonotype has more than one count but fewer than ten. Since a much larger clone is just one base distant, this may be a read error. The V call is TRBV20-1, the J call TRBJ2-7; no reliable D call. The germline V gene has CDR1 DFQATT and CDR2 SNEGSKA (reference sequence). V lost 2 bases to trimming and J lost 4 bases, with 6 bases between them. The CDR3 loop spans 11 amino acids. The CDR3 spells CSARQEYEQYF. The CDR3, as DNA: TGCAGTGCTAGACAGGAATACGAGCAGTACTTC.

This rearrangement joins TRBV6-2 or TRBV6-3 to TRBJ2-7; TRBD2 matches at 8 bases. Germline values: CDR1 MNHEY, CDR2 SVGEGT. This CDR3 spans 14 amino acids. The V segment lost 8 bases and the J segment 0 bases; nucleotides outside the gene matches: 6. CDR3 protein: CASGGAGVSYEQYF. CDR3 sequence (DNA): TGTGCCAGCGGAGGAGCGGGAGTCTCCTACGAGCAGTACTTC.

The CDR3 bases are TGTGCCAGCACTGCTAGCGGGAGGGTCACAGATACGCAGTATTTT. It translates to CASTASGRVTDTQYF. V is TRBV28 and J is TRBJ2-3; 12 bases line up with TRBD2. Trimming removed 7 bases from V and 2 bases from J; junction bases left unmatched: 4. The CDR3 totals 15 residues. The germline V gene encodes CDR1 MDHEN and CDR2 SYDVKM.

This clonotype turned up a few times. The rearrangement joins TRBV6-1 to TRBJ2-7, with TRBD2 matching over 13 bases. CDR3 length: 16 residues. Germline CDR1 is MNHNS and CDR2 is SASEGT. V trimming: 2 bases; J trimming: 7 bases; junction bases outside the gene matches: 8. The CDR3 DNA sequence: TGTGCCAGCAGTGAAACCGGGACTAGCGGGATATATGAGCAGTACTTC. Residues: CASSETGTSGIYEQYF.

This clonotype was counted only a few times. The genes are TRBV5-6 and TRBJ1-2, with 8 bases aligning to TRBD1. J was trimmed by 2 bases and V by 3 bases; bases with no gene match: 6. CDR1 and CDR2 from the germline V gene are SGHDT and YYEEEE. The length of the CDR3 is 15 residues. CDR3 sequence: CASSWDRKTNYGYTF. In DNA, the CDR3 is TGTGCCAGCAGCTGGGACAGGAAGACGAACTATGGCTACACCTTC.

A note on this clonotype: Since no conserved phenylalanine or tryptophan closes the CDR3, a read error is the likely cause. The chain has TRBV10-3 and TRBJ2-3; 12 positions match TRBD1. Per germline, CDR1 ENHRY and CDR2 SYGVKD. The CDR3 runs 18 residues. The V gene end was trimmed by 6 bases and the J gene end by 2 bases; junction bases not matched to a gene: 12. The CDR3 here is CAISTGTGGAGDTDTQYS. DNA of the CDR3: TGTGCCATCAGCACCGGGACAGGGGGCGCAGGGGACACAGATACGCAGTATTCT.

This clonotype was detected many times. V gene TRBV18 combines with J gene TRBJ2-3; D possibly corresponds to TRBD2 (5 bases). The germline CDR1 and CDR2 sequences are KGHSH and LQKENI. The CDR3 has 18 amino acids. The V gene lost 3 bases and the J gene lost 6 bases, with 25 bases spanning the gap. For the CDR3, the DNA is TGTGCCAGCTCACCTAACGGATGGCATGCGACTACCGGGGATACGCAGTATTTT. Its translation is CASSPNGWHATTGDTQYF. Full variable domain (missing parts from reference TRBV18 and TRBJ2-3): NAGVMQNPRHLVRRRGQEARLRCSPMKGHSHVYWYRQLPEEGLKFMVYLQKENIIDESGMPKERFSAEFPKEGPSILRIQQVVRGDSAAYFCASSPNGWHATTGDTQYFGPGTRLTVL.

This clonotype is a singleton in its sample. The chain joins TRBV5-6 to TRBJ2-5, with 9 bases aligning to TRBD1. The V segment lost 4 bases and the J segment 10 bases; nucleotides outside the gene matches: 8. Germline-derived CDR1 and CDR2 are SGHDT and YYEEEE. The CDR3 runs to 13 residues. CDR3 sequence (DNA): TGTGCCAGCAGCCCGGACAGGGGATCCAACCAGTACTTC. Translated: CASSPDRGSNQYF.

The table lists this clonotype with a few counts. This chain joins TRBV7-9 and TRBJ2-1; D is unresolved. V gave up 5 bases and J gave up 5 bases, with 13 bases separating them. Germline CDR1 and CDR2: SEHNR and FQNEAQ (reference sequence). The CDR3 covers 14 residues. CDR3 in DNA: TGTGCCAGCAGCCCCTCCCGACTTGACAATGAGCAGTTCTTC. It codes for CASSPSRLDNEQFF.

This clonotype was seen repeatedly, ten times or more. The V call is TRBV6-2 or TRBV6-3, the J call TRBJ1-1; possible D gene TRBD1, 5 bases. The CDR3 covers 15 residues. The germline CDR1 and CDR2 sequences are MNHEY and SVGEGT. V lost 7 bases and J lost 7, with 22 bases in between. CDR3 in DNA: TGTGCCAGCAACGACCCGACAGCCCTTAGTCTTGAAGCTTTCTTT. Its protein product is CASNDPTALSLEAFF.

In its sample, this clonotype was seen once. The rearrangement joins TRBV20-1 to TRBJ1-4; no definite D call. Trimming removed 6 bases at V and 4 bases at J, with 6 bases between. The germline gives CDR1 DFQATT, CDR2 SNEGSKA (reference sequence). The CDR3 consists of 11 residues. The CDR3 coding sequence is TGCAGTGCGATCAGTAATGAAAAACTGTTTTTT. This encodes CSAISNEKLFF.

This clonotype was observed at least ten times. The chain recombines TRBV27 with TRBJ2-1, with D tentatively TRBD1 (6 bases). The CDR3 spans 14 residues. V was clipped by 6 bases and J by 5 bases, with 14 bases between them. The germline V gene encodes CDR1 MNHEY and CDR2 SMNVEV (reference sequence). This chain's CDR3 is CASRRRDTNNEQFF. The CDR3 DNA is TGTGCCAGCAGGAGACGGGACACCAACAATGAGCAGTTCTTC.

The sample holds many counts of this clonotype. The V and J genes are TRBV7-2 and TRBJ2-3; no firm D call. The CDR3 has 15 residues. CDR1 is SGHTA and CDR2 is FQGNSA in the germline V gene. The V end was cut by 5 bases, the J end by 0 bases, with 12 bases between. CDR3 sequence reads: CASSPEDTSTDTQYF. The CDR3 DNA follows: TGTGCCAGCAGCCCTGAAGACACTAGCACAGATACGCAGTATTTT.

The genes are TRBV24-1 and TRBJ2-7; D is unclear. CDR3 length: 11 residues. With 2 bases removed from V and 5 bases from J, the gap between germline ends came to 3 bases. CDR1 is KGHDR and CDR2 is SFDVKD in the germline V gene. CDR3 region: CATSDSHEQYF. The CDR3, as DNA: TGTGCCACCAGTGATTCCCACGAGCAGTACTTC.

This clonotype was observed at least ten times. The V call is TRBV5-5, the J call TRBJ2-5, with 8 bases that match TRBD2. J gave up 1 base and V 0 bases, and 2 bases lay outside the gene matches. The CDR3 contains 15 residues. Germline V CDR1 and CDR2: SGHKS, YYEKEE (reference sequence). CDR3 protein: CASSLALAVQETQYF. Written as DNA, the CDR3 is TGTGCCAGCAGCTTGGCACTAGCGGTCCAAGAGACCCAGTACTTC.

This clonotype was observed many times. The CDR3 DNA reads TGTGCCTGGAACCAGGGAAGACGGACCGGGGAGCTGTTTTTT. Translating it yields CAWNQGRRTGELFF. The rearrangement links TRBV30 to TRBJ2-2, with a possible D match to TRBD1 (5 bases). V shed 4 bases and J shed 5 bases, with 14 bases lying between them. CDR3 length: 14 amino acids. Germline-derived CDR1 and CDR2 are GTSNPN and SVGIG (reference sequence).

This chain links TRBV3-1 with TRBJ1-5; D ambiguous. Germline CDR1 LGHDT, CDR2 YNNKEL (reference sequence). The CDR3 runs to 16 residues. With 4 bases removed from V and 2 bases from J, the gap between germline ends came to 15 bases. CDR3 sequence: CASSPQPTGGNQPQHF. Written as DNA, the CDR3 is TGTGCCAGCAGCCCTCAGCCGACGGGCGGCAATCAGCCCCAGCATTTT.

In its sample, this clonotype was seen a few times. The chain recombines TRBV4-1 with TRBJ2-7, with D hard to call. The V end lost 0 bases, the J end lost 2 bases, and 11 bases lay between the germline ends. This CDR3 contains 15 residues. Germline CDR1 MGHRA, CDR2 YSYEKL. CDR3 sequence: CASSQELKEPYEQYF. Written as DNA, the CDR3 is TGCGCCAGCAGCCAAGAATTGAAGGAGCCCTACGAGCAGTACTTC.

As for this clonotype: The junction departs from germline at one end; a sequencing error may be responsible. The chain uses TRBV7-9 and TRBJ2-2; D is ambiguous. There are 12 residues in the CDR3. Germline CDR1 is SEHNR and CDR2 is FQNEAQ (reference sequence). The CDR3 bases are TGTGTCAGCAGCCTGACGTCCGGGGAGCTGTTTTTT. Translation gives CVSSLTSGELFF.

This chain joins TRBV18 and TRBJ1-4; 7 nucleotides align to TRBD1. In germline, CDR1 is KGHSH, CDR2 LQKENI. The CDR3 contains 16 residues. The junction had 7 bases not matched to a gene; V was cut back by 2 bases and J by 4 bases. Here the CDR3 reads CASSPRDRAFNEKLFF. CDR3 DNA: TGTGCCAGCTCACCAAGAGACAGGGCTTTTAATGAAAAACTGTTTTTT.